The clone carrying this T cell receptor beta chain has only one observation. V was trimmed by 4 bases and J by 4 bases, leaving 17 bases between them. Germline loops: CDR1 SGDLS, CDR2 YYNGEE. CDR3 length: 15 residues. Primers for the PCR totalled 60 Vbeta and 13 Jbeta. Clones were read by immunoSEQ multiplex PCR, and TCRdb kept only the in-frame ones, dropping some. The data contain over 120,000 clones, around two thirds of them singletons. This record comes from a study of cytomegalovirus exposure and HLA in healthy donors. All donors participated as healthy donors of bone marrow. The V and J genes are TRBV9 and TRBJ1-2; weak D call: TRBD1 (5 bases). The sequencing input was PBMCs. The clonotype originates from a woman aged 55-70 years in good health and CMV-seropositive. In DNA, the CDR3 is TGTGCCAGCAGCCCAGAATTGGGGGGAGCCTATGGCTACACCTTC. Translation: CASSPELGGAYGYTF. Drawing the rest from reference TRBV9 and TRBJ1-2, the complete variable domain is DSGVTQTPKHLITATGQRVTLRCSPRSGDLSVYWYQQSLDQGLQFLIQYYNGEERAKGNILERFSAQQFPDLHSELNLSSLELGDSALYFCASSPELGGAYGYTFGSGTRLTVV.